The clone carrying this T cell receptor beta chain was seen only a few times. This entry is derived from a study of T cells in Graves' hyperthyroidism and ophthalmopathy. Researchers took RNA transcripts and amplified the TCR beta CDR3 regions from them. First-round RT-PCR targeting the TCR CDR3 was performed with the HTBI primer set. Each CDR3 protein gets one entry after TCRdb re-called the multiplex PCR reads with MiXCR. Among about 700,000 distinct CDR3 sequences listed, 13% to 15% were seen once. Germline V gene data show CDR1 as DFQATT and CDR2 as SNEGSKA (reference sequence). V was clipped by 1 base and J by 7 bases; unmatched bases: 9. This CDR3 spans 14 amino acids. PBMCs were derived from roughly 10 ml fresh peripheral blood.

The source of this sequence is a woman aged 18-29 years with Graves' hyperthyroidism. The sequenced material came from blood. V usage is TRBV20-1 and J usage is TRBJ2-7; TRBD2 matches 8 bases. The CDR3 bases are TGCAGTGCTAGAGCCTGGGAGGGACTAGGAGAGCAGTACGTC. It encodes CSARAWEGLGEQYV.